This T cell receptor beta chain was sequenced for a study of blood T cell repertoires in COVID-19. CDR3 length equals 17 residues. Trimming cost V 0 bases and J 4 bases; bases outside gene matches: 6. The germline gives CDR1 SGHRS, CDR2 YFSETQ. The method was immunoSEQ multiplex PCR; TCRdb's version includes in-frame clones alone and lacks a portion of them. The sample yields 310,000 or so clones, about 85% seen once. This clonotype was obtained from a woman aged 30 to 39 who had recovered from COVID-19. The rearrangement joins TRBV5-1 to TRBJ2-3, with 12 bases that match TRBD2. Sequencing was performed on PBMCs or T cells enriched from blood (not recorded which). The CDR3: CASSLASSGGASDTQYF. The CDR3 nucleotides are TGCGCCAGCAGCTTGGCCTCTAGCGGGGGGGCGTCAGATACGCAGTATTTT.